This TCR beta chain was sequenced in a study of T cells expressing NK-cell markers. For the study at large: According to the study, TCR beta repertoires originated from sorted CD3+CD56+NKG2C+, CD3+CD56+NKG2C- and CD3+CD56-NKG2C+ T cells. One of the eight sequenced donors was seronegative, whereas the other seven were HCMV-seropositive.

From its re-call of the 5' RACE reads, TCRdb lists each CDR3 protein once, without DNA. Its table lists 200,000 to 300,000 distinct CDR3 sequences. Germline V CDR1 and CDR2: SGHRS, YFSETQ. The CDR3 contains 14 residues. Sequencing was performed on blood T cells: a sorted CD56 or NKG2C T cell subset, CD4+ or CD8+ T cells, or bulk PBMC T cells (not recorded which). The chain couples TRBV5-1 to TRBJ2-2; lacking DNA, the TRBD2 call made by TCRdb goes unchecked. The receptor comes from a young man in good health. CDR3 sequence reads: CASSRTGVQGELFF.